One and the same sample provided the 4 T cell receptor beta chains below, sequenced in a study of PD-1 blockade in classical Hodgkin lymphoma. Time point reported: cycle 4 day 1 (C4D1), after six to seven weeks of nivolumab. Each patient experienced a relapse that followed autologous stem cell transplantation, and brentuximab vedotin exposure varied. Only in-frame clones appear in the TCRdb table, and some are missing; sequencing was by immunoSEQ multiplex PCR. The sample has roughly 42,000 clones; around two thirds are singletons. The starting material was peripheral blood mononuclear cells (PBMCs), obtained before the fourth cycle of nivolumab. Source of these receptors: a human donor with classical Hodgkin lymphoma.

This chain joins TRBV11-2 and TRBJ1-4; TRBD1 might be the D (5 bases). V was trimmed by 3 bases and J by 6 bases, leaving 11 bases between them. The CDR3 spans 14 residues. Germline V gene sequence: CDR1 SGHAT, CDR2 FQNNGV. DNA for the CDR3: TGTGCCAGCAGCTTGGGGGTGGGGGATGAAAAACTGTTTTTT. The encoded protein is CASSLGVGDEKLFF.

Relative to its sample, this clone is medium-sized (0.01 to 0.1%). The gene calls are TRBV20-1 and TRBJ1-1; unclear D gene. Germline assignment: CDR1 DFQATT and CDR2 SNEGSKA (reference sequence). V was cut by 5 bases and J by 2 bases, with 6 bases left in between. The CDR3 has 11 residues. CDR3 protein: CSADLNTEAFF. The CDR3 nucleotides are TGCAGTGCTGACCTAAACACTGAAGCTTTCTTT.

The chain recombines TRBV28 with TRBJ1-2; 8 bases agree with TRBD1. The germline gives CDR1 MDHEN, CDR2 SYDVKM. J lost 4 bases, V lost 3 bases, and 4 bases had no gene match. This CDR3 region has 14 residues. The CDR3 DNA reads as TGTGCCAGCAGTTTGGTCAGGGGGCCCTATGGCTACACCTTC. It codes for CASSLVRGPYGYTF.

The CDR3 loop reads CASSPQTSEGFYEQYF. CDR3 sequence (DNA): TGTGCCAGCAGCCCACAGACTAGCGAAGGGTTCTACGAGCAGTACTTC. The V and J genes are TRBV7-3 and TRBJ2-7; 8 bases line up with TRBD2. The germline V gene encodes CDR1 SGHTA and CDR2 FQGTGA. This CDR3 contains 16 residues. Trimming cost V 5 bases and J 3 bases; bases outside gene matches: 12.